The 21 T cell receptor beta chains reported below all come from one sample, sequenced in a study of post-analysis software for immune sequencing data. Whole-study results and caveats: TRBV5-6, TRBV5-1 and TRBV20-1 were among four or five TRBV segments more frequent in patients than controls.

These receptors lack a known antigen. Sequencing libraries made from TCR beta cDNA carried unique molecular identifiers. Using its own MiXCR run on the PCR reads, TCRdb lists one record per CDR3 protein. The sample includes roughly 670,000 distinct CDR3 sequences, 55% to 70% seen only once; the top ten take around 11%. Material: blood. Source of these receptors: a girl aged 2 to 9 with multiple sclerosis.

CDR3 residues: CASRPGNTGELFF. CDR3 nucleotides: TGCGCCAGCAGACCAGGGAACACCGGGGAGCTGTTTTTT. The V call is TRBV4-3, the J call TRBJ2-2; no reliable D call. V lost 6 bases and J 1 base, leaving 6 bases between the germline ends. The germline gives CDR1 LGHNA, CDR2 YSLEER. CDR3 length equals 13 residues.

This sequence joins TRBV20-1 and TRBJ2-1, with 11 nucleotides matching TRBD2. This CDR3 is 16 amino acids long. After removal of 3 bases from V and 4 bases from J, the junction contained 8 bases not matched to a gene. Germline assignment: CDR1 DFQATT and CDR2 SNEGSKA (reference sequence). The CDR3 spells CSASEIIAGGYNEQFF. In DNA, the CDR3 is TGCAGTGCTAGCGAGATAATAGCGGGGGGGTACAATGAGCAGTTCTTC.

This clonotype showed up just once. The chain links TRBV30 to TRBJ2-1, with D possibly matching TRBD1 (6 bases). The CDR3 consists of 13 residues. Germline CDR1 is GTSNPN and CDR2 is SVGIG (reference sequence). V gave up 4 bases and J gave up 10 bases, with 17 bases separating them. The CDR3 spells CAWIRDISLEQFF. The CDR3 region has the DNA TGTGCCTGGATAAGGGACATTTCCCTCGAGCAGTTCTTC.

The chain recombines TRBV6-1 with TRBJ1-5, with D possibly TRBD1 on 5 matching bases. CDR3 length: 11 residues. The V end lost 6 bases, the J end lost 9 bases, and 9 bases lay between the germline ends. Germline V gene sequence: CDR1 MNHNS, CDR2 SASEGT. CDR3 nucleotide sequence: TGTGCCAGCAGGGAAACAGGGCCCCAGCATTTT. Residues: CASRETGPQHF.

This chain uses TRBV7-2 with TRBJ1-5; 10 bases align to TRBD1. Germline V gives CDR1 SGHTA, CDR2 FQGNSA. Trimming took 1 base from V and 4 from J; bases not matched to a gene: 7. This CDR3 contains 17 residues. The CDR3 DNA reads as TGTGCCAGCAGCTTAGTAGGGACAGGGGCAGTTAATCAGCCCCAGCATTTT. Residues: CASSLVGTGAVNQPQHF.

This sequence joins TRBV10-3 and TRBJ1-2; D perhaps matches TRBD1 (5 bases). From germline, CDR1 is ENHRY and CDR2 SYGVKD. This CDR3 is built from 12 residues. V was cut by 5 bases and J by 3 bases, with 7 bases left in between. DNA for the CDR3: TGTGCCATCAGTTTGACAGACTATGGCTACACCTTC. Residues: CAISLTDYGYTF.

This chain joins TRBV7-8 and TRBJ2-7, with D possibly being TRBD2 (6 bases). CDR1 is SGHVS, CDR2 FQNEAQ, per germline. V lost 2 bases and J lost 2, with 10 bases in between. The CDR3 is 14 residues long. The CDR3 sequence is CASSLTVAAYEQYF. CDR3 DNA sequence: TGTGCCAGCAGCTTAACGGTAGCGGCCTACGAGCAGTACTTC.

The chain combines TRBV27 with TRBJ2-5; 8 bases match TRBD1. The CDR3 has 16 amino acids. V shed 5 bases, J shed 11 bases, and the junction held 19 bases outside the gene matches. The germline CDR1 and CDR2 sequences are MNHEY and SMNVEV (reference sequence). CDR3 bases: TGTGCCAGCAGTCCTTCCAGGGGGCAAGGGAGGAATGAGCAGTACTTC. It codes for CASSPSRGQGRNEQYF.

The rearrangement links TRBV6-2 or TRBV6-3 to TRBJ2-2, with a weak D call TRBD1 (6 bases). The CDR3 contains 12 residues. Germline CDR1 and CDR2: MNHEY and SVGEGT. The ends were cut back, 2 bases at V and 8 bases at J, with 6 bases in the middle. CDR3 bases: TGTGCCAGCAGTTACGACAGGGGGGAGCTGTTTTTT. It encodes CASSYDRGELFF.

The chain carries TRBV20-1 and TRBJ2-3, with 12 bases matching TRBD1. The V and J ends lost 5 bases and 3 bases, in that order; junction bases with no gene match: 9. Per germline, CDR1 DFQATT and CDR2 SNEGSKA (reference sequence). This CDR3 comprises 16 residues. The CDR3 reads CSAGGQGALRTDTQYF. As DNA, the CDR3 is TGCAGTGCTGGGGGACAGGGGGCTTTACGGACAGATACGCAGTATTTT.

This clonotype occurred once. The chain is built from TRBV7-3 and TRBJ2-7; 7 bases map to TRBD2. The germline gives CDR1 SGHTA, CDR2 FQGTGA. V dropped 2 bases and J dropped 5; count of bases not matched to a gene: 6. The CDR3 length is 14 residues. Here the CDR3 reads CASSLGGRADEQYF. Here the CDR3 DNA reads TGTGCCAGCAGCTTAGGTGGGAGGGCCGACGAGCAGTACTTC. Full variable domain (missing parts from reference TRBV7-3 and TRBJ2-7): GAGVSQTPSNKVTEKGKYVELRCDPISGHTALYWYRQSLGQGPEFLIYFQGTGAADDSGLPNDRFFAVRPEGSVSTLKIQRTERGDSAVYLCASSLGGRADEQYFGPGTRLTVT.

The chain couples TRBV5-5 to TRBJ2-5; D unresolved. The germline V gene encodes CDR1 SGHKS and CDR2 YYEKEE (reference sequence). Trimming cost V 4 bases and J 0 bases, with 13 bases left between them. This CDR3 comprises 15 residues. The CDR3 protein is CASSPDPQYQETQYF. As DNA, the CDR3 is TGTGCCAGCAGCCCGGACCCTCAGTACCAAGAGACCCAGTACTTC.

This sequence joins TRBV20-1 and TRBJ2-5; 7 bases align to TRBD2. This CDR3 has 14 residues. The J segment lost 2 bases and the V segment lost 5 bases, leaving 8 bases of the junction unmatched. CDR1 and CDR2 (germline): DFQATT, SNEGSKA (reference sequence). The CDR3: CSASSGPTQETQYF. The CDR3 DNA reads TGCAGTGCTTCTAGCGGACCTACACAAGAGACCCAGTACTTC.

This sequence joins TRBV5-5 and TRBJ2-1; TRBD2 matches at 11 bases. The CDR3 loop spans 14 amino acids. Germline V CDR1 and CDR2: SGHKS, YYEKEE (reference sequence). The junction had 12 bases not matched to a gene; V was cut back by 4 bases and J by 15 bases. The CDR3 protein is CASSVTSGITRLFF. In DNA form, the CDR3 reads TGTGCCAGCAGCGTGACTAGCGGGATTACTAGGCTGTTCTTC.

The chain employs TRBV7-2 and TRBJ2-3, with 7 bases aligning to TRBD2. Germline V gives CDR1 SGHTA, CDR2 FQGNSA. The ends lost 5 bases at V and 2 bases at J; junction bases unmatched: 7. The CDR3 length is 15 residues. CDR3 in amino acids: CASSEASGLTDTQYF. The CDR3, as DNA: TGTGCCAGCAGCGAGGCTAGCGGACTCACAGATACGCAGTATTTT.

J is TRBJ2-3 and V is TRBV20-1, with D tentatively TRBD1 or TRBD2 (6 bases each). V lost 0 bases to trimming and J lost 2 bases, with 9 bases between them. The CDR3 extends over 14 amino acids. The V gene's germline CDR1 is DFQATT and CDR2 SNEGSKA (reference sequence). The CDR3: CSAREGGYTDTQYF. The CDR3 DNA sequence: TGCAGTGCTAGAGAGGGGGGCTACACAGATACGCAGTATTTT.

The genes are TRBV5-1 and TRBJ2-1, with TRBD2 matching 9 bases. V gave up 5 bases and J gave up 8 bases; unmatched junction bases: 5. CDR3 length equals 13 residues. CDR1 and CDR2 (germline): SGHRS, YFSETQ. CDR3 coding DNA: TGCGCCAGCAGACCCAGGACTAGCGATGAGCAGTTCTTC. It specifies CASRPRTSDEQFF.

The genes are TRBV29-1 and TRBJ1-1; perhaps TRBD1 as D (5 bases). Germline CDR1 is SQVTM and CDR2 is ANQGSEA. CDR3 length: 13 residues. V was trimmed by 4 bases and J by 5 bases, leaving 14 bases between them. The CDR3 loop is CSVVRGTVTEAFF. For the CDR3, the DNA is TGCAGCGTTGTCCGCGGGACGGTTACTGAAGCTTTCTTT. Looking up the rest from reference TRBV29-1 and TRBJ1-1 gives the full variable domain: SAVISQKPSRDICQRGTSLTIQCQVDSQVTMMFWYRQQPGQSLTLIATANQGSEATYESGFVIDKFPISRPNLTFSTLTVSNMSPEDSSIYLCSVVRGTVTEAFFGQGTRLTVV.

This sequence joins TRBV10-3 and TRBJ1-1; D remains ambiguous. The V end was cut by 10 bases, the J end by 1 base, with 19 bases between. Germline V CDR1 and CDR2: ENHRY, SYGVKD. CDR3 length: 15 residues. In DNA form, the CDR3 reads TGTGCCACCAAGACTCGAAATGGCCAGAACACTGAAGCTTTCTTT. Its protein is CATKTRNGQNTEAFF.

The CDR3 coding sequence is TGTGCCAGCAGTGTAGCAGTAATCTACGAGCAGTACTTC. Translation gives CASSVAVIYEQYF. The chain couples TRBV6-1 to TRBJ2-7; unclear D gene. Germline CDR1 and CDR2: MNHNS and SASEGT. With 4 bases removed from V and 3 bases from J, the gap between germline ends came to 10 bases. The CDR3 has 13 amino acids.

The chain links TRBV7-9 to TRBJ2-1; 11 bases align to TRBD1. The ends lost 6 bases at V and 7 bases at J; junction bases unmatched: 5. In germline, CDR1 is SEHNR, CDR2 FQNEAQ (reference sequence). This CDR3 has 14 amino acids. CDR3 loop: CASRGQGARNEQFF. The CDR3, as DNA: TGTGCCAGCAGAGGACAGGGGGCGAGGAATGAGCAGTTCTTC.